Below, 17 T cell receptor beta chains from the same sample are listed, as sequenced in a study of T-cell reconstitution after alpha-beta-depleted transplantation in children. Molecular barcoding with unique molecular identifiers was used for the TCRbeta library. MiXCR was run by TCRdb on the PCR reads, yielding one entry per CDR3 protein. The sample lists approximately 150,000 distinct CDR3 sequences; roughly 9% were seen once. The source material was PBMCs, mostly from graft donor cells, sampled 180 days after TCRalphabeta/CD19-depleted stem cell transplant. The receptors shown here come from a female patient between 2 and 15 years old who had a stem cell transplant for congenital amegakaryocytic thrombocytopenia, so the T cells may come from the graft donor.

The chain links TRBV6-5 to TRBJ2-3, with 8 nucleotides matching TRBD2. V trimming: 5 bases; J trimming: 3 bases; junction bases outside the gene matches: 13. Germline CDR1 reads MNHEY; CDR2 reads SVGAGI. The CDR3 is made up of 17 amino acids. For the CDR3, the DNA is TGTGCCAGCAGTCACGGACTAGCTTCTGGTAGGACAGATACGCAGTATTTT. Translated: CASSHGLASGRTDTQYF.

The sample holds many counts of this clonotype. The chain joins TRBV20-1 to TRBJ1-6; 8 bases align to TRBD1. V lost 2 bases, J lost 7 bases, and 10 bases stayed unmatched. From germline, CDR1 is DFQATT and CDR2 SNEGSKA (reference sequence). The CDR3 runs to 16 residues. In DNA form, the CDR3 reads TGCAGTGCTAGACGGGACAGGCCCAAGGAAAATTCACCCCTCCACTTT. Translation gives CSARRDRPKENSPLHF.

In its sample, this clonotype was seen many times. V is TRBV20-1 and J is TRBJ2-5; TRBD2 is a possible D gene (5 bases). Germline CDR1 is DFQATT and CDR2 is SNEGSKA (reference sequence). The CDR3 is 13 amino acids. The V gene lost 5 bases and the J gene lost 5 bases, with 15 bases spanning the gap. CDR3 sequence reads: CSAADGVWETQYF. Written as DNA, the CDR3 is TGCAGTGCTGCCGACGGGGTTTGGGAGACCCAGTACTTC.

The sample holds many counts of this clonotype. J is TRBJ2-7 and V is TRBV10-3, with D possibly being TRBD1 (5 bases). Trimming shortened V by 3 bases and J by 4 bases, and 19 bases separated the two germline ends. CDR1 is ENHRY, CDR2 SYGVKD, per germline. CDR3 length: 16 amino acids. This chain's CDR3 is CAISDLTDILPYEQYF. The DNA of the CDR3 is TGTGCCATCAGTGACCTCACGGACATACTCCCTTACGAGCAGTACTTC.

This clonotype showed up many times. The chain recombines TRBV6-5 with TRBJ1-2; D not certain. Germline values: CDR1 MNHEY, CDR2 SVGAGI. V lost 6 bases, J lost 6 bases, and 14 bases lay in between. The CDR3 sequence is 13 residues long. The CDR3 DNA sequence: TGTGCCAGCAGGTACAGCACCGGGGATGGCTACACCTTC. Protein: CASRYSTGDGYTF.

In regard to this clonotype: One end of the junction varies from germline; a read error may be responsible. The gene calls are TRBV20-1 and TRBJ2-2, with D maybe TRBD2 (5 bases). Germline loops: CDR1 DFQATT, CDR2 SNEGSKA (reference sequence). The CDR3 sequence is 13 residues long. The CDR3 sequence: CSASPGNTGELFF. For the CDR3, the DNA is TGCAGTGCTAGTCCGGGGAACACCGGGGAGCTGTTTTTC.

In regard to this clonotype: A single base separates this from a much larger clone, so it may be a read error. The gene calls are TRBV5-1 and TRBJ2-4; weak D call: TRBD2 (5 bases). The length of the CDR3 is 15 residues. Per the germline V gene, CDR1 is SGHRS and CDR2 is YFSETQ. For the CDR3, the DNA is TGCGCCAGCGCCCCAGGAGGTAGTACTAAAAACATTCGGTACTTC. Translating it yields CASAPGGSTKNIRYF.

In the case of this clonotype: This may come from a read error, since a much larger clone is one base off. As DNA, the CDR3 is TGTGGCAGCAGCTTGGGGACTAGCGGGGGAGAACAAGAGACCCAGTACTTC. It codes for CGSSLGTSGGEQETQYF. The chain combines TRBV7-9 with TRBJ2-5, with 14 nucleotides matching TRBD2. Germline CDR1 is SEHNR and CDR2 is FQNEAQ (reference sequence). CDR3 size: 17 residues.

This clonotype has at least ten counts. The rearrangement links TRBV3-1 to TRBJ2-7; D is uncertain. Germline V CDR1 and CDR2: LGHDT, YNNKEL (reference sequence). This CDR3 is built from 13 residues. V was clipped by 6 bases and J by 7 bases, with 16 bases between them. The CDR3 DNA sequence: TGTGCCAGCAGTCGAATGGACGGGTCGGAGCAGTACTTC. Amino acids: CASSRMDGSEQYF.

This clonotype was counted at least ten times. J is TRBJ2-1 and V is TRBV11-3; TRBD1 aligns across 10 bases. V lost 5 bases to trimming and J lost 6 bases; unmatched junction nucleotides: 7. CDR3 length: 15 amino acids. Germline V gene data show CDR1 as SGHNT and CDR2 as YENEEA. The CDR3 loop reads CASSKSGQGFNEQFF. In nucleotides, the CDR3 is TGTGCCAGCAGCAAATCGGGACAGGGGTTCAATGAGCAGTTCTTC.

This clonotype was observed many times. CDR3 amino acids: CASSQIGTDTQYF. The CDR3 DNA reads TGTGCCAGCAGCCAAATTGGGACAGATACGCAGTATTTT. The rearrangement uses TRBV11-2 and TRBJ2-3, with unresolved D. Deletions cut 5 bases from V and 3 bases from J, with 9 bases between. The CDR3 spans 13 residues. Germline V CDR1 and CDR2: SGHAT, FQNNGV.

The chain has TRBV20-1 and TRBJ1-3; D remains ambiguous. The CDR3 contains 14 residues. Trimming pared 3 bases from V and 0 bases from J, leaving 9 bases between. CDR1 and CDR2 (germline): DFQATT, SNEGSKA (reference sequence). CDR3 region: CSASPGNSGNTIYF. DNA of the CDR3: TGCAGTGCTAGTCCGGGGAACTCTGGAAACACCATATATTTT.

Many counts were recorded for this clonotype. J is TRBJ2-1 and V is TRBV5-1; TRBD1 is a possible D gene (6 bases). Trimming pared 0 bases from V and 3 bases from J, leaving 10 bases between. The CDR3 loop spans 15 amino acids. Germline loops: CDR1 SGHRS, CDR2 YFSETQ. CDR3 in DNA: TGCGCCAGCAGCTTGGCTGGGGGCCGCTACAATGAGCAGTTCTTC. Translating gives CASSLAGGRYNEQFF.

Ten or more counts support this clonotype. V is TRBV20-1 and J is TRBJ2-1; TRBD2 aligns across 9 bases. Per the germline V gene, CDR1 is DFQATT and CDR2 is SNEGSKA (reference sequence). The ends lost 3 bases at V and 5 bases at J; junction bases unmatched: 11. The CDR3 runs to 16 residues. As DNA, the CDR3 is TGCAGTGCTAGTTGGCTAGCGGGGCGATTGGACAATGAGCAGTTCTTC. Translated, it gives CSASWLAGRLDNEQFF.

In this sample, this clonotype turned up a few times. The rearrangement joins TRBV6-1 to TRBJ1-3, with D uncertain. V lost 2 bases and J lost 4, with 15 bases in between. The CDR3 sequence is 16 residues long. Germline CDR1 is MNHNS and CDR2 is SASEGT. The CDR3 bases are TGTGCCAGCAGTGAACGGGATTTTAGGCGGGGAAACACCATATATTTT. It yields the protein CASSERDFRRGNTIYF.

This clonotype was detected many times. The chain carries TRBV3-1 and TRBJ2-3, with no clear D. Trimming took 3 bases from V and 6 from J, leaving 4 bases between them. Germline V lookup: CDR1 LGHDT, CDR2 YNNKEL (reference sequence). The CDR3 length is 11 residues. The CDR3 region is CASSHGDTQYF. In DNA form, the CDR3 reads TGTGCCAGCAGCCATGGTGATACGCAGTATTTT.

This clonotype was recorded at least ten times. The chain combines TRBV12-3 or TRBV12-4 with TRBJ2-3; D ambiguous. The CDR3 runs 14 residues. Deletions cut 0 bases from V and 9 bases from J, with 13 bases between. The chain's CDR3 is CASSLAVRAGTQYF. The CDR3 DNA reads as TGTGCCAGCAGTTTAGCCGTTCGGGCAGGAACGCAGTATTTT.